These 18 T cell receptor beta chains share one sample of origin, sequenced in a study of T cell changes during pregnancy in multiple sclerosis. Assay used: immunoSEQ multiplex PCR; TCRdb lists only in-frame clones, some missing. The sample yields roughly 87,000 clones, over 85% seen once. This specimen was peripheral blood, taken in the third trimester of pregnancy. These TCRs come from a female donor in good health, enrolled as a control in a pregnancy study.

The gene calls are TRBV30 and TRBJ1-1; maybe TRBD1 (6 bases). The CDR3 sequence is 13 residues long. CDR1 and CDR2 from the germline V gene are GTSNPN and SVGIG (reference sequence). V lost 3 bases, J lost 1 base, and 9 bases lay in between. For the CDR3, the DNA is TGTGCCTGGAGGGGGGACAAGAACACTGAAGCTTTCTTT. It encodes CAWRGDKNTEAFF. The whole variable domain, remainder taken from reference TRBV30 and TRBJ1-1, is SQTIHQWPATLVQPVGSPLSLECTVEGTSNPNLYWYRQAAGRGLQLLFYSVGIGQISSEVPQNLSASRPQDRQFILSSKKLLLSDSGFYLCAWRGDKNTEAFFGQGTRLTVV.

This chain joins TRBV2 and TRBJ2-5, with 12 bases lining up with TRBD1. There are 15 residues in the CDR3. The J segment lost 7 bases and the V segment lost 7 bases, leaving 10 bases of the junction unmatched. Germline V gene sequence: CDR1 SNHLY, CDR2 FYNNEI. The CDR3: CASKGTGGESGTQYF. The CDR3 DNA sequence: TGTGCCAGCAAAGGGACAGGGGGCGAGTCCGGGACCCAGTACTTC.

This chain links TRBV6-5 with TRBJ2-7; 10 bases are shared with TRBD2. V was clipped by 4 bases and J by 6 bases; unmatched bases: 6. Per germline, CDR1 MNHEY and CDR2 SVGAGI. The CDR3 extends over 14 amino acids. The CDR3 coding sequence is TGTGCCAGCAGTTCCCGTCTAGCGGGAGCCGAGCAGTACTTC. Encoded protein: CASSSRLAGAEQYF.

CDR3 sequence reads: CASSPTSGSGETQYF. The DNA of the CDR3 is TGTGCCAGCAGCCCGACTAGCGGGAGTGGGGAGACCCAGTACTTC. V usage is TRBV7-9 and J usage is TRBJ2-5; 12 bases line up with TRBD2. V dropped 5 bases and J dropped 5; count of bases not matched to a gene: 6. This CDR3 region has 15 residues. CDR1 is SEHNR and CDR2 is FQNEAQ in the germline V gene (reference sequence).

Concerning this clone itself: Other DNA sequences in the sample encode the same CDR3. The genes are TRBV7-9 and TRBJ2-7, with D unclear. This CDR3 spans 11 amino acids. Germline lookup yields CDR1 SEHNR and CDR2 FQNEAQ (reference sequence). Trimming stripped 5 bases from V and 2 bases from J, with 4 bases between. CDR3 nucleotide sequence: TGTGCCAGCAGCCCGGCCTACGAGCAGTACTTC. Its translation: CASSPAYEQYF.

The chain uses TRBV28 and TRBJ1-1, with 8 positions matching TRBD1. Germline CDR1 reads MDHEN; CDR2 reads SYDVKM. The V gene end was trimmed by 6 bases and the J gene end by 1 base; junction bases not matched to a gene: 4. The CDR3 loop spans 14 amino acids. In nucleotides, the CDR3 is TGTGCCAGCAGGTCAGGGGGCGCGAACACTGAAGCTTTCTTT. Protein sequence: CASRSGGANTEAFF.

This rearrangement joins TRBV28 to TRBJ1-5; D is ambiguous. The V end lost 3 bases, the J end lost 3 bases, and 12 bases lay between the germline ends. CDR1 is MDHEN and CDR2 is SYDVKM in the germline V gene. There are 15 residues in the CDR3. The chain's CDR3 is CASSFGEIFNQPQHF. Here the CDR3 DNA reads TGTGCCAGCAGTTTCGGAGAAATTTTCAATCAGCCCCAGCATTTT.

This chain joins TRBV6-1 and TRBJ2-7; 8 bases match TRBD1. This CDR3 comprises 15 residues. V trimming: 5 bases; J trimming: 4 bases; junction bases outside the gene matches: 10. Germline V gene lookup returns CDR1 MNHNS and CDR2 SASEGT. The CDR3 reads CASSQGQGWGYEQYF. In DNA, the CDR3 is TGTGCCAGCAGTCAAGGACAGGGTTGGGGGTACGAGCAGTACTTC.

The genes are TRBV6-1 and TRBJ2-5; 7 bases agree with TRBD1. The CDR3 extends over 16 amino acids. The junction had 9 bases not matched to a gene; V was cut back by 4 bases and J by 1 base. Germline V CDR1 and CDR2: MNHNS, SASEGT. CDR3 nucleotides: TGTGCCAGCAGTGTAAATCCCGGGACAGTCCAAGAGACCCAGTACTTC. This encodes CASSVNPGTVQETQYF.

This chain joins TRBV11-3 and TRBJ1-3, with D possibly TRBD1 on 5 matching bases. V was shortened by 4 bases and J by 9 bases, with 13 bases between the two germline ends. CDR1 is SGHNT, CDR2 YENEEA, per germline. The CDR3 covers 13 residues. Here the CDR3 reads CASSSDLGGTIYF. The DNA for the CDR3 is TGTGCCAGCAGCTCGGACCTGGGGGGCACCATATATTTT.

The rearrangement joins TRBV6-4 to TRBJ2-3, with D possibly matching TRBD1 (6 bases). The CDR3 runs to 16 residues. Trimming pared 6 bases from V and 2 bases from J, leaving 18 bases between. The V gene's germline CDR1 is MRHNA and CDR2 SNTAGT. The CDR3: CASSRQALSATDTQYF. In nucleotides, the CDR3 is TGTGCCAGCAGCAGACAGGCGCTAAGCGCCACAGATACGCAGTATTTT.

This sequence joins TRBV6-1 and TRBJ2-2; 8 nucleotides agree with TRBD2. The length of the CDR3 is 14 residues. The V gene's germline CDR1 is MNHNS and CDR2 SASEGT. Trimming cost V 3 bases and J 4 bases; bases outside gene matches: 1. Here the CDR3 reads CASSEREVTGELFF. In DNA, the CDR3 is TGTGCCAGCAGTGAGCGGGAGGTCACCGGGGAGCTGTTTTTT.

The V and J genes are TRBV19 and TRBJ2-5, with D maybe TRBD1 (6 bases). This CDR3 is 15 amino acids long. Germline lookup yields CDR1 LNHDA and CDR2 SQIVND (reference sequence). V shed 5 bases and J shed 1 base, with 14 bases lying between them. The CDR3 DNA follows: TGTGCCAGTAGTTTCTTGGGGGCGACCCAAGAGACCCAGTACTTC. The encoded protein is CASSFLGATQETQYF.

CDR3 protein: CASSQVAGGREQFF. The DNA for the CDR3 is TGTGCCAGCAGCCAGGTAGCGGGAGGGAGGGAGCAGTTCTTC. This sequence joins TRBV14 and TRBJ2-1; TRBD2 matches at 11 bases. J was trimmed by 10 bases and V by 3 bases; bases with no gene match: 5. The CDR3 is 14 amino acids. From germline, CDR1 is SGHDN and CDR2 FVKESK. Full variable domain (remainder filled in from reference TRBV14 and TRBJ2-1): EAGVTQFPSHSVIEKGQTVTLRCDPISGHDNLYWYRRVMGKEIKFLLHFVKESKQDESGMPNNRFLAERTGGTYSTLKVQPAELEDSGVYFCASSQVAGGREQFFGPGTRLTVL.

V gene TRBV19 combines with J gene TRBJ2-5, with 9 positions matching TRBD2. V shed 5 bases and J 4 bases; nucleotides not matched to a gene: 5. Germline lookup yields CDR1 LNHDA and CDR2 SQIVND (reference sequence). This CDR3 is built from 14 residues. CDR3 residues: CASSPWRGGETQYF. CDR3 DNA sequence: TGTGCCAGTAGTCCGTGGCGGGGGGGAGAGACCCAGTACTTC.

This chain uses TRBV2 with TRBJ2-6; the D gene is possibly TRBD2 (6 bases). Trimming took 8 bases from V and 0 from J, leaving 11 bases between them. From germline, CDR1 is SNHLY and CDR2 FYNNEI. This CDR3 is built from 15 residues. The CDR3 loop is CASGGVFSGANVLTF. As DNA, the CDR3 is TGTGCCAGCGGCGGGGTTTTCTCTGGGGCCAACGTCCTGACTTTC.

J is TRBJ2-6 and V is TRBV19; D ambiguous. The germline CDR1 and CDR2 sequences are LNHDA and SQIVND (reference sequence). The CDR3 has 15 amino acids. Trimming stripped 3 bases from V and 0 bases from J, with 6 bases between. The CDR3 region is CASSMYSSGANVLTF. The CDR3 DNA reads as TGTGCCAGTAGTATGTATAGCTCTGGGGCCAACGTCCTGACTTTC.

The V call is TRBV7-9, the J call TRBJ2-3, with D possibly being TRBD2 (5 bases). CDR3 length equals 14 residues. Germline CDR1 reads SEHNR; CDR2 reads FQNEAQ (reference sequence). V was trimmed by 2 bases and J by 4 bases, leaving 10 bases between them. CDR3 in amino acids: CASSLTGSADTQYF. The CDR3 nucleotides read TGTGCCAGCAGCTTAACGGGGAGCGCAGATACGCAGTATTTT.